The 25 T cell receptor beta chains presented below share a single source sample, sequenced in a study of cytomegalovirus exposure and HLA in healthy donors. It was with 60 Vbeta and 13 Jbeta primers that the PCR ran. TCRdb's table, derived via immunoSEQ multiplex PCR, lists solely in-frame clones and lacks some. The sample has 45,000 to 65,000 clones, roughly 84% seen once. The sequencing input was PBMCs. The receptor source for this set is a young woman in good health and CMV-seronegative.

J is TRBJ2-1 and V is TRBV7-3; 11 bases map to TRBD2. Germline values: CDR1 SGHTA, CDR2 FQGTGA. With V trimmed by 5 bases and J by 5 bases, 2 bases remained unmatched. The length of the CDR3 is 14 residues. The CDR3 sequence: CASSPGLADNEQFF. The CDR3 nucleotides read TGTGCCAGCAGCCCGGGACTAGCGGACAATGAGCAGTTCTTC. Full variable domain (missing parts from reference TRBV7-3 and TRBJ2-1): GAGVSQTPSNKVTEKGKYVELRCDPISGHTALYWYRQSLGQGPEFLIYFQGTGAADDSGLPNDRFFAVRPEGSVSTLKIQRTERGDSAVYLCASSPGLADNEQFFGPGTRLTVL.

This chain links TRBV21-1 with TRBJ1-1; TRBD1, the table's D call, lacks a check against the DNA. TRBV21-1 is flagged as a pseudogene. The CDR3 totals 18 residues. The CDR3 DNA reads TGTGCCAGCGTATGGCCCAATGGGACACCCGAAGGGAACACTGAAGCTTTCTTT. Protein sequence: CASVWPNGTPEGNTEAFF.

This clone appeared a few times. V and J are TRBV19 and TRBJ2-2; 9 positions agree with TRBD2. V was clipped by 8 bases and J by 4 bases; unmatched bases: 8. Germline CDR1 reads LNHDA; CDR2 reads SQIVND (reference sequence). This CDR3 region has 15 residues. In nucleotides, the CDR3 is TGTGCCAGTGCGGGACTAGCAGGCGGCACCGGGGAGCTGTTTTTT. It is translated as CASAGLAGGTGELFF.

Details on this clone: One end of the junction varies from germline; a read error may be responsible. The rearrangement joins TRBV28 to TRBJ2-4, with 7 bases fitting TRBD1. Germline V gene lookup returns CDR1 MDHEN and CDR2 SYDVKM. The CDR3 runs to 15 residues. The CDR3 spells CATTTSQGTKNSQYF. The CDR3 DNA reads TGTGCCACCACCACCTCACAGGGGACAAAAAACAGTCAGTACTTC.

The V call is TRBV27, the J call TRBJ2-7; D is perhaps TRBD1 (5 bases). In germline, CDR1 is MNHEY, CDR2 SMNVEV (reference sequence). The V end lost 5 bases, the J end lost 3 bases, and 11 bases lay between the germline ends. This CDR3 spans 13 amino acids. CDR3 sequence: CASSTDIHYEQYF. CDR3 nucleotides: TGTGCCAGCAGTACGGACATACACTACGAGCAGTACTTC.

V is TRBV2 and J is TRBJ2-7, with 10 positions matching TRBD2. The V gene's germline CDR1 is SNHLY and CDR2 FYNNEI. The length of the CDR3 is 13 residues. With V trimmed by 5 bases and J by 4 bases, 2 bases remained unmatched. CDR3 DNA: TGTGCCAGCAGTAGCGGGGGGGGGTACGAGCAGTACTTC. Translation: CASSSGGGYEQYF.

This chain connects TRBV4-1 to TRBJ1-2; possible D gene TRBD1, 5 bases. The CDR3 covers 15 residues. Germline-derived CDR1 and CDR2 are MGHRA and YSYEKL. The V gene lost 1 base and the J gene lost 6 bases, with 15 bases spanning the gap. This CDR3 is CASSQAQVRPNGYTF. The CDR3, as DNA: TGCGCCAGCAGCCAAGCACAGGTCCGGCCCAATGGCTACACCTTC.

The V and J genes are TRBV9 and TRBJ1-1, with a weak D call TRBD1 (5 bases). The CDR3 has 15 amino acids. From germline, CDR1 is SGDLS and CDR2 YYNGEE. With 2 bases removed from V and 3 bases from J, the gap between germline ends came to 14 bases. CDR3 in DNA: TGTGCCAGCAGCGTCTATTCGGGGGATCACACTGAAGCTTTCTTT. Protein: CASSVYSGDHTEAFF.

J is TRBJ2-3 and V is TRBV10-1; 9 bases agree with TRBD2. Germline CDR1 reads WNHNN; CDR2 reads SYGVQD (reference sequence). J gave up 4 bases and V 7 bases, and 3 bases lay outside the gene matches. The length of the CDR3 is 13 residues. The CDR3 reads CASNAGGADTQYF. CDR3 DNA: TGCGCCAGCAACGCGGGGGGGGCAGATACGCAGTATTTT.

The V call is TRBV4-1, the J call TRBJ2-5; D call uncertain. Germline V gene lookup returns CDR1 MGHRA and CDR2 YSYEKL. This CDR3 is 15 amino acids long. Trimming took 4 bases from V and 0 from J, leaving 12 bases between them. The CDR3 reads CASSRYTQYQETQYF. In DNA, the CDR3 is TGCGCCAGCAGCCGATACACCCAGTACCAAGAGACCCAGTACTTC.

This clone was counted between two and nine times. The chain couples TRBV27 to TRBJ2-5; a weak D match, TRBD2 (5 bases). The CDR3 runs to 14 residues. Trimming cost V 2 bases and J 2 bases, with 9 bases left between them. The germline CDR1 and CDR2 sequences are MNHEY and SMNVEV (reference sequence). CDR3 amino acids: CASSLAGTQETQYF. The CDR3 DNA sequence: TGTGCCAGCAGTTTAGCGGGCACTCAAGAGACCCAGTACTTC.

This chain joins TRBV28 and TRBJ1-2; D is possibly TRBD1 (6 bases). Germline CDR1 reads MDHEN; CDR2 reads SYDVKM. With 3 bases removed from V and 0 bases from J, the gap between germline ends came to 11 bases. The CDR3 covers 15 residues. In DNA, the CDR3 is TGTGCCAGCAGTTTGCGGGGGACAACTAACTATGGCTACACCTTC. Its protein product is CASSLRGTTNYGYTF.

The chain links TRBV28 to TRBJ2-7, with 7 bases matching TRBD1. V was pared by 9 bases and J by 5 bases, with 19 bases of the junction left unmatched. Germline CDR1 and CDR2: MDHEN and SYDVKM. The CDR3 length is 16 residues. Here the CDR3 reads CASRKGASRGGNEQYF. CDR3 DNA: TGTGCCAGTCGAAAGGGGGCGAGCAGGGGTGGCAACGAGCAGTACTTC. The full variable domain, with the rest looked up from reference TRBV28 and TRBJ2-7, is DVKVTQSSRYLVKRTGEKVFLECVQDMDHENMFWYRQDPGLGLRLIYFSYDVKMKEKGDIPEGYSVSREKKERFSLILESASTNQTSMYLCASRKGASRGGNEQYFGPGTRLTVT.

The chain recombines TRBV27 with TRBJ1-6; unclear D gene. This CDR3 has 15 amino acids. Per germline, CDR1 MNHEY and CDR2 SMNVEV (reference sequence). V lost 1 base to trimming and J lost 6 bases, with 10 bases between them. The CDR3 DNA is TGTGCCAGCAGTTTATGGAGGGAGGCTAATTCACCCCTCCACTTT. It is translated as CASSLWREANSPLHF.

The rearrangement links TRBV21-1 to TRBJ2-7; the table calls TRBD1, which could not be checked here. TRBV21-1 is classified as a pseudogene. The CDR3 runs 16 residues. CDR3 in amino acids: CASSKDYGTGTYEQYF. In DNA form, the CDR3 reads TGTGCCAGCAGCAAAGATTACGGGACAGGAACCTACGAGCAGTACTTC.

The chain uses TRBV6-1 and TRBJ2-1; 10 bases agree with TRBD2. V trimming: 3 bases; J trimming: 8 bases; junction bases outside the gene matches: 10. The CDR3 contains 16 residues. Per germline, CDR1 MNHNS and CDR2 SASEGT. The CDR3 DNA follows: TGTGCCAGCAGTGATAGCGGGAGGATCTCTTTTTATGAGCAGTTCTTC. Translating gives CASSDSGRISFYEQFF.

The chain is built from TRBV19 and TRBJ2-2; D is perhaps TRBD1 (7 bases). Trimming removed 0 bases at V and 4 bases at J, with 12 bases between. The germline V gene encodes CDR1 LNHDA and CDR2 SQIVND (reference sequence). The CDR3 runs to 16 residues. The CDR3 bases are TGTGCCAGTAGTATAGATCAGGGGGGACCCACCGGGGAGCTGTTTTTT. The encoded protein is CASSIDQGGPTGELFF.

The chain has TRBV9 and TRBJ2-7, with 12 bases fitting TRBD1. CDR1 is SGDLS, CDR2 YYNGEE, per germline. V shed 4 bases, J shed 3 bases, and the junction held 8 bases outside the gene matches. The CDR3 spans 16 residues. The CDR3 loop reads CASSPRGTGGGYEQYF. In DNA, the CDR3 is TGTGCCAGCAGCCCGAGGGGGACAGGGGGCGGCTACGAGCAGTACTTC.

The chain recombines TRBV5-8 with TRBJ1-4; D may be TRBD1 (6 bases). This CDR3 has 12 amino acids. Trimming cost V 9 bases and J 4 bases, with 10 bases left between them. Per germline, CDR1 SGHTS and CDR2 YDEGEE. The CDR3 DNA follows: TGTGCCACAGGACAGCGTAATGAAAAACTGTTTTTT. Translated, it gives CATGQRNEKLFF. The full variable domain, with the rest looked up from reference TRBV5-8 and TRBJ1-4, is EAGVTQSPTHLIKTRGQQATLRCSPISGHTSVYWYQQALGLGLQFLLWYDEGEERNRGNFPPRFSGRQFPNYSSELNVNALELEDSALYLCATGQRNEKLFFGSGTQLSVL.

The chain uses TRBV18 and TRBJ1-2; no clear D. V lost 3 bases to trimming and J lost 4 bases, with 15 bases between them. The CDR3 consists of 15 residues. Germline values: CDR1 KGHSH, CDR2 LQKENI. In nucleotides, the CDR3 is TGTGCCAGCTCACCGGCCGGCGGGGAGGTCTATGGCTACACCTTC. The encoded protein is CASSPAGGEVYGYTF.

This clone was observed a handful of times. The CDR3 loop is CASSRQAVNTEAFF. CDR3 nucleotides: TGTGCCAGCAGCAGACAGGCCGTGAACACTGAAGCTTTCTTT. This chain connects TRBV9 to TRBJ1-1, with D perhaps TRBD1 (6 bases). Trimming removed 4 bases at V and 0 bases at J, with 10 bases between. This CDR3 is 14 amino acids long. The germline CDR1 and CDR2 sequences are SGDLS and YYNGEE. The whole variable domain, remainder taken from reference TRBV9 and TRBJ1-1, is DSGVTQTPKHLITATGQRVTLRCSPRSGDLSVYWYQQSLDQGLQFLIQYYNGEERAKGNILERFSAQQFPDLHSELNLSSLELGDSALYFCASSRQAVNTEAFFGQGTRLTVV.

The genes are TRBV27 and TRBJ2-7; tentative D call: TRBD1 (5 bases). The CDR3 is made up of 13 amino acids. The V end lost 2 bases, the J end lost 0 bases, and 5 bases lay between the germline ends. CDR1 and CDR2 from the germline V gene are MNHEY and SMNVEV (reference sequence). DNA for the CDR3: TGTGCCAGCAGTTTAGACAGCTCCTACGAGCAGTACTTC. This codes for CASSLDSSYEQYF.

V is TRBV9 and J is TRBJ1-2, with D perhaps TRBD1 (6 bases). Germline CDR1 and CDR2: SGDLS and YYNGEE. This CDR3 spans 14 amino acids. V gave up 3 bases and J gave up 4 bases, with 13 bases separating them. CDR3 amino acids: CASSASQGPYGYTF. CDR3 DNA: TGTGCCAGCAGCGCGTCCCAGGGGCCCTATGGCTACACCTTC.

The gene calls are TRBV29-1 and TRBJ2-5; 7 positions agree with TRBD1. V shed 3 bases, J shed 4 bases, and the junction held 2 bases outside the gene matches. The CDR3 consists of 12 residues. Germline V lookup: CDR1 SQVTM, CDR2 ANQGSEA. In DNA form, the CDR3 reads TGCAGCGTTGACAGGGACAGAGAGACCCAGTACTTC. This translates into CSVDRDRETQYF.

The chain links TRBV7-9 to TRBJ2-3; 10 nucleotides align to TRBD2. The CDR3 consists of 18 residues. Germline-derived CDR1 and CDR2 are SEHNR and FQNEAQ (reference sequence). V lost 6 bases and J lost 4; bases outside the gene matches: 16. In nucleotides, the CDR3 is TGTGCCAGCAGACCCAGTCCTAGCGGGAGAGGGGGCCCAGATACGCAGTATTTT. Its protein is CASRPSPSGRGGPDTQYF.